This TCR beta chain originates from a study of blood T cell repertoires in COVID-19. Turning to the study itself: PBMCs, B-cell-depleted T cells, or T cells were the source of the cDNA or gDNA that made up the material.

Per the original data handling: Quantification of nucleated cells was approximated via reference gene primer amplification. The assay was immunoSEQ multiplex PCR, and TCRdb's table has in-frame clones only and misses some. V and J calls and clone size are given by that table; D and trimming were obtained from the DNA. The repertoire holds 110,000 or so clones, with approximately 81% as singletons. Per the germline V gene, CDR1 is SGHDT and CDR2 is YYEEEE. Between the trimmed V and J ends, which lost 4 bases and 2 bases, there was a span of 18 bases. This CDR3 contains 17 residues. In its sample, this clone was seen once.

Source material: peripheral blood. This receptor was identified in a man aged 35-49 years with acute or convalescent COVID-19. The chain couples TRBV5-6 to TRBJ2-2; tentatively, D is TRBD1 (6 bases). CDR3 DNA: TGTGCCAGCAGCGCAGACGGGACACAATTTAACACCGGGGAGCTGTTTTTT. Its translation is CASSADGTQFNTGELFF.